This T cell receptor beta chain was recorded in a study of CD8 T cells in Susac syndrome. The germline V and J ends were trimmed by 8 bases and 7 bases, with 20 bases remaining between them. Germline V gene data show CDR1 as SNHLY and CDR2 as FYNNEI. The CDR3 is 14 residues long. Reverse transcription of about 0.5 to 1 ug RNA used random hexamers. Amplification of the TCR beta CDR3 was carried out by immunoSEQ multiplex PCR, which spanned a total of 54 Vbeta and 13 Jbeta segments. TCRdb called the immunoSEQ multiplex PCR reads again in MiXCR, with one record for every CDR3 protein. This table holds more than 95,000 distinct CDR3 sequences, approximately 93% found once. The authors sequenced TCR beta from blood CD8+ and CD4+ T cells.

Sample: CD8+ T cells from PBMCs. The source of this sequence is a human donor with multiple sclerosis. This chain links TRBV2 with TRBJ1-1, with D unresolved. DNA for the CDR3: TGTGCCAGCCCTGAGGGATTAGGGTCCCTTGAAGCTTTCTTT. This gives the protein CASPEGLGSLEAFF.